This T cell receptor beta chain was sequenced in a study of beta chain features in type 1 diabetes. Points from the study as a whole: All four CD4+ subsets of Type 1 diabetes patients contained TCRB CDR3s that were moderately but significantly shorter.

Of the isolated RNA, all was reverse transcribed, and so the sequenced material was expressed TCRB transcripts. Regulatory, naive and central memory T cell samples averaged about 3.5 million reads. The method was immunoSEQ multiplex PCR; TCRdb's version includes in-frame clones alone and lacks a portion of them. Of 95,000 to 150,000 clones listed, roughly 15% are singletons. This clone was observed a handful of times. The antigen remains undetermined. Germline assignment: CDR1 SEHNR and CDR2 FQNEAQ (reference sequence). V lost 1 base and J 7 bases, leaving 10 bases between the germline ends. The length of the CDR3 is 14 residues.

The sequenced material came from central memory CD4+ T cells from blood. This clonotype was obtained from a man aged 25-45 years with type 1 diabetes. The V and J genes are TRBV7-9 and TRBJ1-4; D ambiguous. CDR3 sequence (DNA): TGTGCCAGCAGCTTAGGCCAGTCGACTGAAAAACTGTTTTTT. Its translation is CASSLGQSTEKLFF. Full variable domain (outside the CDR3, taken from reference TRBV7-9 and TRBJ1-4): DTGVSQNPRHKITKRGQNVTFRCDPISEHNRLYWYRQTLGQGPEFLTYFQNEAQLEKSRLLSDRFSAERPKGSFSTLEIQRTEQGDSAMYLCASSLGQSTEKLFFGSGTQLSVL.